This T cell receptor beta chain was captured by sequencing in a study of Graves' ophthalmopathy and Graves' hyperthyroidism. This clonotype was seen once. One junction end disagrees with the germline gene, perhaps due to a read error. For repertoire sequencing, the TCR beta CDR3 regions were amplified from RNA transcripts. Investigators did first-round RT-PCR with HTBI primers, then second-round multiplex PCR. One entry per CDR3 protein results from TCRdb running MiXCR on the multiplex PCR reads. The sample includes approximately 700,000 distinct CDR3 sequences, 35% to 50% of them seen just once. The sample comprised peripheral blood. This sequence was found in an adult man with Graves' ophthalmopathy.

The DNA for the CDR3 is TGTGCCAGCCAGACTATTCCACAAGAGACCCAGTGCTTC. Residues: CASQTIPQETQCF. This rearrangement joins TRBV7-9 to TRBJ2-5; weak D call: TRBD2 (5 bases). CDR1 is SEHNR and CDR2 is FQNEAQ in the germline V gene (reference sequence). The CDR3 is made up of 13 amino acids.